These 14 T cell receptor beta chains were sequenced from one sample in a study of post-analysis software for immune sequencing data. Whole-study findings and limits: Patients showed TRBV5-6, TRBV5-1 and TRBV20-1 among 4 or 5 TRBV segments more frequent than in controls.

The authors incorporated unique molecular identifiers into the TCR beta cDNA libraries. TCRdb analysed the PCR reads with MiXCR anew, one entry per CDR3 protein. The data show approximately 730,000 distinct CDR3 sequences, about 43% seen once. No antigen is known for these receptors. The material sequenced was blood. Receptors were obtained from a girl under 18 with multiple sclerosis.

To note about this clonotype: No conserved phenylalanine or tryptophan ends this CDR3, so it is likely a read error. The chain links TRBV29-1 to TRBJ1-1, with a tentative D call TRBD1 (5 bases). With 0 bases removed from V and 11 bases from J, the gap between germline ends came to 16 bases. CDR3 size: 13 residues. Per germline, CDR1 SQVTM and CDR2 ANQGSEA. CDR3 region: CSVEEPGGTPAFL. CDR3 nucleotides: TGCAGCGTTGAAGAGCCTGGGGGGACCCCTGCTTTCTTG.

This clonotype came up once. This chain connects TRBV5-1 to TRBJ1-1, with unresolved D. The CDR3 has 14 amino acids. The V gene lost 0 bases and the J gene lost 7 bases, with 13 bases spanning the gap. The germline V gene has CDR1 SGHRS and CDR2 YFSETQ. CDR3 coding DNA: TGCGCCAGCAGCTTGGCCCTATTGGACCTTGAAGCTTTCTTT. Protein product: CASSLALLDLEAFF.

This clonotype was picked up many times. The genes are TRBV25-1 and TRBJ2-7; TRBD1 matches 9 bases. In germline, CDR1 is MGHDK, CDR2 SYGVNS. V was pared by 6 bases and J by 3 bases, with 6 bases of the junction left unmatched. This CDR3 spans 14 amino acids. Here the CDR3 DNA reads TGTGCCAGCAGACCTCCGGGACAGGGCTACGAGCAGTACTTC. Its protein is CASRPPGQGYEQYF.

The chain uses TRBV29-1 and TRBJ1-1; D remains ambiguous. The CDR3 sequence is 18 residues long. Trimming took off 2 bases at V and 0 bases at J, with 22 bases between the two ends. Germline values: CDR1 SQVTM, CDR2 ANQGSEA. DNA for the CDR3: TGCAGCGTTGAATCAGGCCGAAAAGTCACCTCATTGAACACTGAAGCTTTCTTT. Translation gives CSVESGRKVTSLNTEAFF.

This clonotype was found a few times. The chain carries TRBV12-3 or TRBV12-4 and TRBJ2-7, with D possibly TRBD1 on 9 matching bases. The length of the CDR3 is 14 residues. Trimming pared 9 bases from V and 2 bases from J, leaving 17 bases between. The CDR3 nucleotides are TGTGCCAGTAGCGGGACAGGGAACCCCTACGAGCAGTACTTC. The encoded protein is CASSGTGNPYEQYF.

This clonotype was counted between two and nine times. The V and J genes are TRBV9 and TRBJ2-7, with 8 bases identical to TRBD2. Losses at the gene ends were 0 bases for V and 7 bases for J; bases not matched to a gene: 12. CDR3 length: 16 amino acids. The germline V gene has CDR1 SGDLS and CDR2 YYNGEE. This CDR3 is CASSVDGRAVFYEQYF. The CDR3 region has the DNA TGTGCCAGCAGCGTAGACGGGAGGGCCGTATTTTATGAGCAGTACTTC.

The J gene is TRBJ1-2, the V gene TRBV28; possible D gene TRBD1, 6 bases. Germline V gives CDR1 MDHEN, CDR2 SYDVKM. The CDR3 runs 13 residues. V lost 8 bases to trimming and J lost 2 bases, with 12 bases between them. CDR3 DNA sequence: TGTGCCAGCGAGATCAGGGGAAACTATGGCTACACCTTC. Protein: CASEIRGNYGYTF.

The CDR3 spells CASGAGQHNSPLHF. CDR3 in DNA: TGTGCCAGCGGAGCGGGACAGCATAATTCACCCCTCCACTTT. The rearrangement uses TRBV6-5 and TRBJ1-6; the match to TRBD1 covers 7 bases. The CDR3 extends over 14 amino acids. V lost 8 bases and J lost 5; bases outside the gene matches: 6. CDR1 and CDR2 (germline): MNHEY, SVGAGI.

CDR3 sequence (DNA): TGCAGTGCTGAGGGACTAGCGGGAGACGTCACGCAGTATTTT. It codes for CSAEGLAGDVTQYF. V and J are TRBV20-1 and TRBJ2-3, with 14 bases identical to TRBD2. V shed 5 bases and J 9 bases; nucleotides not matched to a gene: 7. The CDR3 runs to 14 residues. Per the germline V gene, CDR1 is DFQATT and CDR2 is SNEGSKA (reference sequence).

This clonotype appeared a few times. The V call is TRBV29-1, the J call TRBJ2-3; 15 bases are a match to TRBD2. Germline V CDR1 and CDR2: SQVTM, ANQGSEA. The CDR3 has 16 residues. J was trimmed by 4 bases and V by 1 base; bases with no gene match: 3. In DNA form, the CDR3 reads TGCAGCGTTGAAGTTGGACTAGCGGGAGGGGCAGATACGCAGTATTTT. Translation gives CSVEVGLAGGADTQYF.

The V gene is TRBV20-1, the J gene TRBJ2-7; D unclear. The CDR3 covers 14 residues. Trimming removed 6 bases at V and 3 bases at J, with 18 bases between. Germline V gives CDR1 DFQATT, CDR2 SNEGSKA (reference sequence). CDR3 sequence: CSAGRVRSDYEQYF. The CDR3, as DNA: TGCAGTGCAGGCCGCGTCAGGAGTGACTACGAGCAGTACTTC.

The chain employs TRBV3-1 and TRBJ2-1; D gene ambiguous. Germline lookup yields CDR1 LGHDT and CDR2 YNNKEL (reference sequence). V shed 0 bases and J shed 4 bases, with 10 bases lying between them. The CDR3 loop spans 15 amino acids. The CDR3 DNA sequence: TGTGCCAGCAGCCAAGATAAGGCTCCTTACAATGAGCAGTTCTTC. This gives the protein CASSQDKAPYNEQFF.

V and J are TRBV9 and TRBJ2-1, with D unclear. Trimming shortened V by 0 bases and J by 3 bases, and 7 bases separated the two germline ends. Germline loops: CDR1 SGDLS, CDR2 YYNGEE. The CDR3 consists of 14 residues. CDR3 DNA: TGTGCCAGCAGCGTAGGCTCCCTCTACAATGAGCAGTTCTTC. Translating gives CASSVGSLYNEQFF.

This clonotype was picked up a small number of times. The J gene is TRBJ2-7, the V gene TRBV6-2 or TRBV6-3, with D perhaps matching TRBD1 or TRBD2 (5 bases each). This CDR3 contains 14 residues. Between the trimmed V and J ends, which lost 2 bases and 5 bases, there was a span of 13 bases. Looked up from germline, CDR1 is MNHEY and CDR2 is SVGEGT. The CDR3 coding sequence is TGTGCCAGCAGTTACGGGGGACCCCTGGACGAGCAGTACTTC. Protein product: CASSYGGPLDEQYF.